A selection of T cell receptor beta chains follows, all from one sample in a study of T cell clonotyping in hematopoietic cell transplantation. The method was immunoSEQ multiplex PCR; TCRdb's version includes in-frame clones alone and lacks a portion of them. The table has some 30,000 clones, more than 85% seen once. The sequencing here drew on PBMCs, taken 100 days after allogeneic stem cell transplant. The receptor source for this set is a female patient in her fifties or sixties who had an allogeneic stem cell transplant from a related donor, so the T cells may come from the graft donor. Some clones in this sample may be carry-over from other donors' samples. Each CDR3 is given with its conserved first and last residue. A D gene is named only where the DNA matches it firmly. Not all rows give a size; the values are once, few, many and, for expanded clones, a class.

cdr3_nt: TGCGCCAGCAGCCAAACTGGGACGGGGCAGTCACCCCTCCACTTT
cdr3_aa: CASSQTGTGQSPLHF
j_call: TRBJ1-6
clone_size: .
d_call: .
v_call: TRBV4-1

cdr3_nt: TGTGCCACCAGCAGAGATGGGTTGGAGACCCAGTACTTC
cdr3_aa: CATSRDGLETQYF
j_call: TRBJ2-5
clone_size: .
d_call: .
v_call: TRBV15

cdr3_nt: TGCGCCAGCAGCCAAGATAGTCCAGACTCCTACAATGAGCAGTTCTTC
cdr3_aa: CASSQDSPDSYNEQFF
j_call: TRBJ2-1
clone_size: .
d_call: .
v_call: TRBV4-3

cdr3_nt: TGTGCCAGCAGGTCCGACAGTTGGCAGCCTCAGCATTTT
cdr3_aa: CASRSDSWQPQHF
j_call: TRBJ1-5
clone_size: .
d_call: .
v_call: TRBV7-9

cdr3_nt: TGTGCTAGTGGTTTTGAACCTTCAGACAGTCACCCCTACGAGCAGTACTTC
cdr3_aa: CASGFEPSDSHPYEQYF
j_call: TRBJ2-7
clone_size: .
d_call: .
v_call: TRBV12-5

cdr3_nt: TGTGCCAGCAGTGAACTGGGACTAGCGGGGGGGCCATGGTCCTACAATGAGCAGTTCTTC
cdr3_aa: CASSELGLAGGPWSYNEQFF
j_call: TRBJ2-1
clone_size: .
d_call: TRBD2
v_call: TRBV6-1

cdr3_nt: TGCAGCGTCCAAGGGTCGGGGCTGAACACTGAAGCTTTCTTT
cdr3_aa: CSVQGSGLNTEAFF
j_call: TRBJ1-1
clone_size: .
d_call: .
v_call: TRBV29-1

cdr3_nt: TGTGCCTGGAGAATCGGGGGGGCCGGGGAGCAGTACTTC
cdr3_aa: CAWRIGGAGEQYF
j_call: TRBJ2-7
clone_size: .
d_call: TRBD2
v_call: TRBV30

cdr3_nt: TGCGCCAGCAGCTTGGCCGGAGGGGGGGGCATCGACGAGCAGTACTTC
cdr3_aa: CASSLAGGGGIDEQYF
j_call: TRBJ2-7
clone_size: .
d_call: .
v_call: TRBV5-1

cdr3_nt: TGTGCCAGCAGCCCGTACAATGAGCAGTTCTTC
cdr3_aa: CASSPYNEQFF
j_call: TRBJ2-1
clone_size: .
d_call: .
v_call: TRBV7-2

cdr3_nt: TGCGCCAGCAGTGAGTTCTACGAGCAGTACTTC
cdr3_aa: CASSEFYEQYF
j_call: TRBJ2-7
clone_size: .
d_call: .
v_call: TRBV10-2

cdr3_nt: TGTGCCAGCAGCCCTTCCACGGGGGACAATCAGCCCCAGCATTTT
cdr3_aa: CASSPSTGDNQPQHF
j_call: TRBJ1-5
clone_size: .
d_call: .
v_call: TRBV7-8

cdr3_nt: TGTGCCAGTAGTAGCCAGGGGATCCTGAACACTGAAGCTTTCTTT
cdr3_aa: CASSSQGILNTEAFF
j_call: TRBJ1-1
clone_size: .
d_call: .
v_call: TRBV19

cdr3_nt: TGTGCCAGCGCAGGACTAGGCGAGCAGTTCTTC
cdr3_aa: CASAGLGEQFF
j_call: TRBJ2-1
clone_size: .
d_call: TRBD2
v_call: TRBV2

cdr3_nt: TGTGCCAGCAGTAATGACAGGGGTAACTATGGCTACACCTTC
cdr3_aa: CASSNDRGNYGYTF
j_call: TRBJ1-2
clone_size: .
d_call: TRBD1
v_call: TRBV6-5

cdr3_nt: TGTGCCAGCAGTTTATATTCCCCTACAGGGGGTAGGAACACCGGGGAGCTGTTTTTT
cdr3_aa: CASSLYSPTGGRNTGELFF
j_call: TRBJ2-2
clone_size: .
d_call: TRBD1
v_call: TRBV27

cdr3_nt: TGTGCCAGCAGCCTCGCCCTGAGTGAAAAACTGTTTTTT
cdr3_aa: CASSLALSEKLFF
j_call: TRBJ1-4
clone_size: .
d_call: .
v_call: TRBV11-2

cdr3_nt: TGCGCCAGCAGTGAGGGCCAGACGAGCAGGGCTTTCTTT
cdr3_aa: CASSEGQTSRAFF
j_call: TRBJ1-1
clone_size: .
d_call: .
v_call: TRBV10-2

cdr3_nt: TGCGCCAGCAGTGAGTCGCTGAACACCGGGGAGCTGTTTTTT
cdr3_aa: CASSESLNTGELFF
j_call: TRBJ2-2
clone_size: .
d_call: .
v_call: TRBV10-1

cdr3_nt: TGTGCCTGGAGAGGTTTTTACACCGGGGAGCTGTTTTTT
cdr3_aa: CAWRGFYTGELFF
j_call: TRBJ2-2
clone_size: medium-sized
d_call: .
v_call: TRBV30

cdr3_nt: TGTGCCAGCAGTGAAAGGAAGGCCTCCTATGGCTACACCTTC
cdr3_aa: CASSERKASYGYTF
j_call: TRBJ1-2
clone_size: .
d_call: .
v_call: TRBV6-1

cdr3_nt: TGTGCCAGCAGCGCCGGACAGGGGGCCACTGAAGCTTTCTTT
cdr3_aa: CASSAGQGATEAFF
j_call: TRBJ1-1
clone_size: .
d_call: TRBD1
v_call: TRBV9

cdr3_nt: TGTGCCAGCAGCCCTGGGACAGTCTATGGCTACACCTTC
cdr3_aa: CASSPGTVYGYTF
j_call: TRBJ1-2
clone_size: .
d_call: TRBD1
v_call: TRBV9

cdr3_nt: TGTGCCAGCAGCTTCTGGGACAGGGGGCTTGAGCAGTACTTC
cdr3_aa: CASSFWDRGLEQYF
j_call: TRBJ2-7
clone_size: .
d_call: TRBD1
v_call: TRBV7-9

cdr3_nt: TGTGCCAGCCGGGGAGAGACAGGATTTAAAGAGCAGTACTTC
cdr3_aa: CASRGETGFKEQYF
j_call: TRBJ2-7
clone_size: .
d_call: .
v_call: TRBV7-9

cdr3_nt: TGCGCCAGCAGTCAGGCAGGGGGATCGAACACCGGGGAGCTGTTTTTT
cdr3_aa: CASSQAGGSNTGELFF
j_call: TRBJ2-2
clone_size: .
d_call: TRBD1
v_call: TRBV5-1

cdr3_nt: TGCAGTGCTAGCCTGAAAGGGGGCTACACCTTC
cdr3_aa: CSASLKGGYTF
j_call: TRBJ1-2
clone_size: .
d_call: .
v_call: TRBV20-1

cdr3_nt: TGTGCCAGCAGTGAACAAACTGCCGGCTACGAGCAGTACTTC
cdr3_aa: CASSEQTAGYEQYF
j_call: TRBJ2-7
clone_size: .
d_call: .
v_call: TRBV6-1

cdr3_nt: TGTGCCAGCAGTTACTCGGACAGCACAGATACGCAGTATTTT
cdr3_aa: CASSYSDSTDTQYF
j_call: TRBJ2-3
clone_size: .
d_call: .
v_call: TRBV6-6

cdr3_nt: TGTGCCAGCAGCGTAGCGGGACTAGCGGGGGGTCAAGAGACCCAGTACTTC
cdr3_aa: CASSVAGLAGGQETQYF
j_call: TRBJ2-5
clone_size: .
d_call: TRBD2
v_call: TRBV9

cdr3_nt: TGTGCCAGCAACCCAGGGGATTACCGTGAGCAGTTCTTC
cdr3_aa: CASNPGDYREQFF
j_call: TRBJ2-1
clone_size: once
d_call: .
v_call: TRBV5-8

cdr3_nt: TGTGCCAGCAGCAACGGCCGGAGTGTCGAGCAGTACTTC
cdr3_aa: CASSNGRSVEQYF
j_call: TRBJ2-7
clone_size: .
d_call: .
v_call: TRBV5-4

cdr3_nt: TGTGCCAGCAGCACCGGACAGGGATCGAGGTATCAGCCCCAGCATTTT
cdr3_aa: CASSTGQGSRYQPQHF
j_call: TRBJ1-5
clone_size: .
d_call: TRBD1
v_call: TRBV7-2

cdr3_nt: TGTGCCATCAGTGAGTCGAACGGAAACATTCAGTACTTC
cdr3_aa: CAISESNGNIQYF
j_call: TRBJ2-4
clone_size: .
d_call: .
v_call: TRBV10-3

cdr3_nt: TGTGCCAGCAGTGACCCTTCGGGGGAGAGCTCCTACGAGCAGTACTTC
cdr3_aa: CASSDPSGESSYEQYF
j_call: TRBJ2-7
clone_size: .
d_call: .
v_call: TRBV6-1

cdr3_nt: TGTGCCAGCACTACCTCAGGAAACACTGAAGCTTTCTTT
cdr3_aa: CASTTSGNTEAFF
j_call: TRBJ1-1
clone_size: once
d_call: .
v_call: TRBV7-3

cdr3_nt: TGTGCCAGCAGTAACCGGGACAGGTTCAAGGTTGGCAATCAGCCCCAGCATTTT
cdr3_aa: CASSNRDRFKVGNQPQHF
j_call: TRBJ1-5
clone_size: .
d_call: .
v_call: TRBV21-1

cdr3_nt: TGTGCCAGCAGCTTAGTCGGGCTACCTGGAAACACCATATATTTT
cdr3_aa: CASSLVGLPGNTIYF
j_call: TRBJ1-3
clone_size: .
d_call: .
v_call: TRBV7-9

cdr3_nt: TGTGCCAGCAGCTTAGAAGGGGTCCAAAATGAAAAACTGTTTTTT
cdr3_aa: CASSLEGVQNEKLFF
j_call: TRBJ1-4
clone_size: .
d_call: .
v_call: TRBV7-9

cdr3_nt: TGCGCCAGCAGCTTGGAGGGGTTCCCCTATAATTCACCCCTCCACTTT
cdr3_aa: CASSLEGFPYNSPLHF
j_call: TRBJ1-6
clone_size: once
d_call: .
v_call: TRBV5-1

cdr3_nt: TGCGCCAGCAGCTTCTGGTCGACAGGGAACACTGAAGCTTTCTTT
cdr3_aa: CASSFWSTGNTEAFF
j_call: TRBJ1-1
clone_size: .
d_call: .
v_call: TRBV5-1

cdr3_nt: TGTGCCAGCAGCCCCCGGGCCACTAGCGGGGGTAGCACAGATACGCAGTATTTT
cdr3_aa: CASSPRATSGGSTDTQYF
j_call: TRBJ2-3
clone_size: .
d_call: TRBD2
v_call: TRBV7-9

cdr3_nt: TGTGCCAGTTGGGACAGGGATCAACACTATAATTCACCCCTCCACTTT
cdr3_aa: CASWDRDQHYNSPLHF
j_call: TRBJ1-6
clone_size: .
d_call: TRBD1
v_call: TRBV19

cdr3_nt: TGTGCCAGCAGCGATCCCGGGGGCACAGATACGCAGTATTTT
cdr3_aa: CASSDPGGTDTQYF
j_call: TRBJ2-3
clone_size: .
d_call: .
v_call: TRBV9

cdr3_nt: TGCGCCAGCAGCCAAGAACCGGGACAGACCTTCTCTGGGGCCAACGTCCTGACTTTC
cdr3_aa: CASSQEPGQTFSGANVLTF
j_call: TRBJ2-6
clone_size: .
d_call: TRBD1
v_call: TRBV4-1

cdr3_nt: TGTGCCAGCAGCTCAACCTTAGGACTAGCGGGGGCCTCCTACGAGCAGTACTTC
cdr3_aa: CASSSTLGLAGASYEQYF
j_call: TRBJ2-7
clone_size: .
d_call: TRBD2
v_call: TRBV13

cdr3_nt: TGTGCCAGCAGTTCTCCCTATAGCACAGATACGCAGTATTTT
cdr3_aa: CASSSPYSTDTQYF
j_call: TRBJ2-3
clone_size: .
d_call: .
v_call: TRBV9

cdr3_nt: TGTGCCAGCAGTTACCAGGGGGGAAGGGGTGAAAAACTGTTTTTT
cdr3_aa: CASSYQGGRGEKLFF
j_call: TRBJ1-4
clone_size: .
d_call: TRBD1
v_call: TRBV6-5

cdr3_nt: TGTGCCAGCAGTGAAGCAGGAATACAGGGAGGCTACGAGCAGTACTTC
cdr3_aa: CASSEAGIQGGYEQYF
j_call: TRBJ2-7
clone_size: .
d_call: .
v_call: TRBV2

cdr3_nt: TGTGCCAGCAGCCCCCCGGGGTGGAACACCGGGGAGCTGTTTTTT
cdr3_aa: CASSPPGWNTGELFF
j_call: TRBJ2-2
clone_size: .
d_call: .
v_call: TRBV7-9

cdr3_nt: TGTGCCAGCAGCTTAGCGGCGGGGGGGGGCCACTCCTACGAGCAGTACTTC
cdr3_aa: CASSLAAGGGHSYEQYF
j_call: TRBJ2-7
clone_size: .
d_call: TRBD2
v_call: TRBV7-9

cdr3_nt: TGCGCCAGCAGCCCCGGGACTAGCGGGGGGCAAGAGACCCAGTACTTC
cdr3_aa: CASSPGTSGGQETQYF
j_call: TRBJ2-5
clone_size: .
d_call: TRBD2
v_call: TRBV5-1

cdr3_nt: TGCAGCGTCCTTACTCAGGGAACGCTCGGCAATCAGCCCCAGCATTTT
cdr3_aa: CSVLTQGTLGNQPQHF
j_call: TRBJ1-5
clone_size: .
d_call: .
v_call: TRBV29-1